Sequencing of this T cell receptor beta chain was carried out in a study of human T cells and chemical hapten exposure. In the study overall: Alopecia universalis, totalis or areata was present in patients who were mostly female.

The CDR3 runs to 14 residues. V was trimmed by 5 bases and J by 0 bases, leaving 10 bases between them. Under the authors' procedure: Counts of TCRs in each sample centred on a median of 95,638 and extended from approximately 25,000 to 650,000. One entry per CDR3 protein, called by TCRdb with MiXCR from the RACE reads. Clone size and V and J calls follow TCRdb, not the original study. The table has some 330,000 distinct CDR3 sequences, around 5% seen once. This clonotype came up many times. Specified time point: pre-sensitization, week 0. Treatment in this sample: therapeutic diphenylcyclopropenone sensitization with weekly scalp DPC.

The clonotype was recovered from a woman younger than 35 with alopecia areata. Some clones in this sample may be carry-over from other donors' samples. This sequence joins TRBV12-3 or TRBV12-4 and TRBJ1-1; D may be TRBD1 (6 bases). The sequencing here drew on whole blood, taken in connection with sensitization to the hapten diphenylcyclopropenone (DPC). CDR3 sequence (DNA): TGTGCCAGCAGTCTCACAGGGATGAACACTGAAGCTTTCTTT. Protein: CASSLTGMNTEAFF.